Below, 20 T cell receptor beta chains from the same sample are listed, as sequenced in a study of cytomegalovirus exposure and HLA in healthy donors. 60 Vbeta and 13 Jbeta primers were used in PCR. The data were produced by immunoSEQ multiplex PCR, yet TCRdb's version contains in-frame clones alone and is incomplete. The repertoire holds over 70,000 clones, with less than 80% as singletons. The specimen sequenced was PBMCs. These receptors all come from a man aged 25 to 40 in good health and CMV-seropositive.

This clone turned up a few times. The chain carries TRBV15 and TRBJ2-7; D call uncertain. This CDR3 spans 15 amino acids. The V gene lost 3 bases and the J gene lost 2 bases, with 14 bases spanning the gap. Germline loops: CDR1 LNHNV, CDR2 YYDKDF (reference sequence). The CDR3 DNA is TGTGCCACCAGCAGGCCGGGTGCAGATACCTACGAGCAGTACTTC. Translated: CATSRPGADTYEQYF.

The CDR3, as DNA: TGTGCCAGCAGTTACAACGGTCGTACTGAAGCTTTCTTT. Translation gives CASSYNGRTEAFF. This chain links TRBV6-6 with TRBJ1-1; D is ambiguous. Trimming left V 2 bases short and J 5 bases short, with 9 bases between. The CDR3 is 13 amino acids. Germline-derived CDR1 and CDR2 are MNHNY and SVGAGI (reference sequence).

The J gene is TRBJ2-7, the V gene TRBV4-1; TRBD1 aligns across 9 bases. The CDR3 sequence is 16 residues long. Germline trimming cut 0 bases from V and 5 bases from J; bases unmatched to any gene: 8. Looked up from germline, CDR1 is MGHRA and CDR2 is YSYEKL. As DNA, the CDR3 is TGCGCCAGCAGCCAAGACGACCGGGACAGGGACGACGAGCAGTACTTC. It is translated as CASSQDDRDRDDEQYF.

The rearrangement links TRBV7-2 to TRBJ2-6; unclear D gene. This CDR3 has 15 amino acids. Trimming pared 3 bases from V and 3 bases from J, leaving 9 bases between. The V gene's germline CDR1 is SGHTA and CDR2 FQGNSA. CDR3 amino acids: CASSFSRGGANVLTF. The CDR3 DNA follows: TGTGCCAGCAGCTTTAGTCGAGGTGGGGCCAACGTCCTGACTTTC.

This clone was seen more than once but under ten times. The V and J genes are TRBV28 and TRBJ2-7; possibly TRBD2 for D (5 bases). V lost 3 bases, J lost 0 bases, and 15 bases lay in between. From germline, CDR1 is MDHEN and CDR2 SYDVKM. The CDR3 covers 16 residues. The CDR3 region is CASSFPSGRRSYEQYF. The DNA of the CDR3 is TGTGCCAGCAGTTTCCCCAGCGGCCGGCGCTCCTACGAGCAGTACTTC. The complete variable domain, with remaining parts taken from reference TRBV28 and TRBJ2-7, reads DVKVTQSSRYLVKRTGEKVFLECVQDMDHENMFWYRQDPGLGLRLIYFSYDVKMKEKGDIPEGYSVSREKKERFSLILESASTNQTSMYLCASSFPSGRRSYEQYFGPGTRLTVT.

V and J are TRBV18 and TRBJ1-4; unclear D gene. Per the germline V gene, CDR1 is KGHSH and CDR2 is LQKENI. The CDR3 has 14 amino acids. V lost 0 bases, J lost 8 bases, and 10 bases lay in between. Here the CDR3 reads CASSPPLNREKLFF. CDR3 coding DNA: TGTGCCAGCTCACCACCACTGAACCGGGAAAAACTGTTTTTT.

The chain couples TRBV9 to TRBJ1-2; D may be TRBD1 (5 bases). V shed 0 bases and J shed 7 bases, with 13 bases lying between them. Germline values: CDR1 SGDLS, CDR2 YYNGEE. The CDR3 contains 14 residues. The CDR3 coding sequence is TGTGCCAGCAGCGTAGCTACGGGGGGTGGTGGCTACACCTTC. Protein product: CASSVATGGGGYTF.

V and J are TRBV6-4 and TRBJ2-2; 11 bases are a match to TRBD2. Looked up from germline, CDR1 is MRHNA and CDR2 is SNTAGT. V trimming: 7 bases; J trimming: 4 bases; junction bases outside the gene matches: 5. The length of the CDR3 is 15 residues. CDR3 nucleotides: TGTGCCAGCATCCCTGGACTAGCGGGCACCGGGGAGCTGTTTTTT. It specifies CASIPGLAGTGELFF.

This sequence joins TRBV18 and TRBJ1-2; TRBD1 agrees at 8 bases. The CDR3 totals 14 residues. J gave up 6 bases and V 1 base, and 4 bases lay outside the gene matches. CDR1 KGHSH and CDR2 LQKENI come from the germline V gene. The CDR3 here is CASSPRGDRNGYTF. In DNA, the CDR3 is TGTGCCAGCTCACCACGGGGGGACAGGAATGGCTACACCTTC.

For this clone: At one boundary the junction diverges from the germline segment, which might be a read error. The genes are TRBV5-1 and TRBJ2-6; TRBD1 matches 9 bases. Germline CDR1 is SGHRS and CDR2 is YFSETQ. This CDR3 has 17 residues. CDR3 in amino acids: CASTLGGQGSGANVLTF. As DNA, the CDR3 is TGCGCCAGCACCTTGGGTGGACAGGGGTCTGGGGCCAACGTCCTGACTTTC.

This chain links TRBV9 with TRBJ1-2, with TRBD1 matching over 9 bases. Per germline, CDR1 SGDLS and CDR2 YYNGEE. J was trimmed by 7 bases and V by 3 bases; bases with no gene match: 4. The CDR3 consists of 13 residues. This chain's CDR3 is CASSAGQGTGYTF. CDR3 coding DNA: TGTGCCAGCAGCGCCGGACAGGGGACTGGCTACACCTTC.

The chain combines TRBV7-8 with TRBJ2-5, with 16 bases lining up with TRBD2. V lost 3 bases and J lost 4; bases outside the gene matches: 8. Germline values: CDR1 SGHVS, CDR2 FQNEAQ. There are 18 residues in the CDR3. This CDR3 is CASSFGTSGGALGETQYF. DNA for the CDR3: TGTGCCAGCAGCTTTGGGACTAGCGGGGGGGCCTTAGGAGAGACCCAGTACTTC.

The V gene is TRBV5-4, the J gene TRBJ2-3; 8 bases align to TRBD2. There are 15 residues in the CDR3. The germline gives CDR1 SGHNT, CDR2 YYREEE (reference sequence). The ends lost 2 bases at V and 2 bases at J; junction bases unmatched: 4. The CDR3 loop reads CASSFSGAFTDTQYF. DNA of the CDR3: TGTGCCAGCAGCTTTAGCGGGGCCTTCACAGATACGCAGTATTTT.

This clone was picked up one time. The chain is built from TRBV20-1 and TRBJ2-7; D ambiguous. From germline, CDR1 is DFQATT and CDR2 SNEGSKA (reference sequence). This CDR3 spans 11 amino acids. V was trimmed by 0 bases and J by 7 bases, leaving 7 bases between them. CDR3 sequence reads: CSARDRREQYF. Here the CDR3 DNA reads TGCAGTGCTAGAGATCGCCGGGAGCAGTACTTC.

This chain joins TRBV30 and TRBJ2-7; 9 nucleotides line up with TRBD2. Germline CDR1 and CDR2: GTSNPN and SVGIG (reference sequence). V shed 4 bases and J 7 bases; nucleotides not matched to a gene: 8. This CDR3 has 13 residues. The CDR3 reads CAWKIAGAREQYF. The CDR3 DNA reads as TGTGCCTGGAAGATAGCGGGAGCTCGGGAGCAGTACTTC.

This clone was picked up a small number of times. V is TRBV9 and J is TRBJ1-1; D uncertain. This CDR3 has 14 residues. The V end was cut by 0 bases, the J end by 7 bases, with 13 bases between. Germline V CDR1 and CDR2: SGDLS, YYNGEE. CDR3 DNA: TGTGCCAGCAGCGTAGGGAACAGTAATATTGAAGCTTTCTTT. Its protein product is CASSVGNSNIEAFF.

This sequence joins TRBV15 and TRBJ2-3; a possible D gene is TRBD1 (6 bases). Trimming pared 8 bases from V and 3 bases from J, leaving 18 bases between. This CDR3 spans 15 amino acids. Germline assignment: CDR1 LNHNV and CDR2 YYDKDF (reference sequence). The CDR3 loop reads CATGGEGDGTDTQYF. The CDR3 nucleotides are TGTGCCACCGGCGGTGAGGGGGATGGGACAGATACGCAGTATTTT. Combining the CDR3 with reference TRBV15 and TRBJ2-3 gives the whole variable domain DAMVIQNPRYQVTQFGKPVTLSCSQTLNHNVMYWYQQKSSQAPKLLFHYYDKDFNNEADTPDNFQSRRPNTSFCFLDIRSPGLGDTAMYLCATGGEGDGTDTQYFGPGTRLTVL.

This chain connects TRBV9 to TRBJ2-1; 7 nucleotides agree with TRBD2. From germline, CDR1 is SGDLS and CDR2 YYNGEE. With 0 bases clipped from V and 3 bases from J, the junction kept 6 bases outside the gene matches. The CDR3 has 16 amino acids. The CDR3 loop is CASSVGASGNYNEQFF. In nucleotides, the CDR3 is TGTGCCAGCAGCGTAGGAGCCAGCGGGAACTACAATGAGCAGTTCTTC.

The V gene is TRBV6-1, the J gene TRBJ2-1; 11 nucleotides agree with TRBD1. The V gene's germline CDR1 is MNHNS and CDR2 SASEGT. This CDR3 region has 15 residues. The J segment lost 10 bases and the V segment lost 4 bases, leaving 9 bases of the junction unmatched. The CDR3 nucleotides are TGTGCCAGCAGTGCCGGACAGGGGGCAATCGGGGAGCAGTTCTTC. Its protein product is CASSAGQGAIGEQFF.

V gene TRBV5-4 combines with J gene TRBJ1-6, with TRBD1 matching 8 bases. V lost 1 base, J lost 7 bases, and 4 bases stayed unmatched. In germline, CDR1 is SGHNT, CDR2 YYREEE (reference sequence). The CDR3 contains 15 residues. The CDR3 is CASSLSGGLNSPLHF. The CDR3 DNA is TGTGCCAGCAGCTTGTCAGGGGGCTTGAATTCACCCCTCCACTTT.